A selection of T cell receptor beta chains follows, all from one sample in a study of lymphopenia after photon versus proton radiotherapy. Only in-frame clones appear in the TCRdb table, and some are missing; sequencing was by immunoSEQ multiplex PCR. The table has 50,000 to 60,000 clones, more than 85% seen once; the top ten hold 18%. This material consisted of peripheral blood, taken from a patient treated with photon-based radiotherapy. The receptors were sampled from a woman in her thirties or forties with cholangiocarcinoma. Both conserved end residues are part of each CDR3. A D gene is named only where the DNA matches it firmly. Only part of the rows carry a size: once, few, many, or a class if the clone is expanded.

>NA|NA|TRBV5-1|TRBJ1-5
TGCGCCAGCAGCTTGGGAAATAGCAATCAGCCCCAGCATTTT
CASSLGNSNQPQHF
>NA|NA|TRBV30|TRBJ1-2
TGTGCCTGGAGTCAGGGAGATGGGCTCTATGGCTACACCTTC
CAWSQGDGLYGYTF
>NA|TRBD1|TRBV2|TRBJ1-2
TGTGCCAGCAGTCGCAGGGGGGAGAATGGCTACACCTTC
CASSRRGENGYTF
>NA|TRBD2|TRBV2|TRBJ2-1
TGTGCCAGCAGCCTTCTTAGAGCGGGGGAATTGGGTGAGCAGTTCTTC
CASSLLRAGELGEQFF
>NA|NA|TRBV5-1|TRBJ1-2
TGCGCCAGCAGCTTGGTGCCGGGAGGCTATGGCTACACCTTC
CASSLVPGGYGYTF
>NA|NA|TRBV20-1|TRBJ1-2
TGCAGTGCTAGGCAGGGCTACACCTTC
CSARQGYTF
>NA|NA|TRBV19|TRBJ1-2
NA
CASSVGQGANTF
>NA|NA|TRBV5-4|TRBJ2-3
TGTGCCAGCAGCCATTGGACGGGGGCGGATACGCAGTATTTT
CASSHWTGADTQYF
>NA|TRBD1|TRBV5-4|TRBJ2-1
TGTGCCAGCAGCCTCCCGGGACAGAGCTCCTACAATGAGCAGTTCTTC
CASSLPGQSSYNEQFF
>NA|NA|TRBV18|TRBJ1-5
TGTGCCAGCTCACCTGGGTTAAAGCAGCCCCAGCATTTT
CASSPGLKQPQHF
>once|NA|TRBV28|TRBJ1-1
TGTGCCAGCAGTTTACTATCCGAGAACACTGAAGCTTTCTTT
CASSLLSENTEAFF
>NA|TRBD1|TRBV28|TRBJ1-1
TGTGCCAGCAGTCCAACAGGGGGCCTCAACACTGAAGCTTTCTTT
CASSPTGGLNTEAFF
>NA|NA|TRBV2|TRBJ1-1
TGTGCCAGCAGCGAAAGGGGCCCGAACACTGAAGCTTTCTTT
CASSERGPNTEAFF
>NA|NA|TRBV18|TRBJ1-1
TGTGCCAGCTCATCCAAATCACAGGGAGGGGACACTGAAGCTTTCTTT
CASSSKSQGGDTEAFF